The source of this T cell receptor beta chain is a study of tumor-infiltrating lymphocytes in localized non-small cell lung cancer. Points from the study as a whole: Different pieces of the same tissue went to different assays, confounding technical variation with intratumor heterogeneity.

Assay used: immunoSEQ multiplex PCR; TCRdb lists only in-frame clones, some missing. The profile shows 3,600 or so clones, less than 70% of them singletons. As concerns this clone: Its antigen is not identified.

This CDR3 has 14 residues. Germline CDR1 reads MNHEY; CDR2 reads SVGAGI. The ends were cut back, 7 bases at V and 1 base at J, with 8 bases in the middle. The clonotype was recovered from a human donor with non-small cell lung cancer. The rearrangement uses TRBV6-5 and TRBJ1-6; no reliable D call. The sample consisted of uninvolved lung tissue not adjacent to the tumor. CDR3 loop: CASTVGSYNSPLHF. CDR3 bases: TGTGCCAGCACTGTAGGTTCCTATAATTCACCCCTCCACTTT.